The 20 T cell receptor beta chains below were found in one sample sequenced in a study of blood T cell repertoires in COVID-19. Repertoires were generated with immunoSEQ multiplex PCR, while TCRdb's copy carries only in-frame clones and drops some. Of 140,000 to 150,000 clones listed, about nine tenths are singletons. Sequenced sample: PBMCs or T cells enriched from blood (not recorded which). Receptor source: a woman aged 40 to 55 who had been exposed to COVID-19.

Concerning this clone itself: One end of the junction does not line up with germline, which may come from a read error. V is TRBV2 and J is TRBJ2-6, with D unresolved. From germline, CDR1 is SNHLY and CDR2 FYNNEI. There are 13 residues in the CDR3. CDR3 in DNA: TGTGCCAGGAGTGTCGCTGGGGCCAACGTCCTGACTTTC. Translation: CARSVAGANVLTF.

The chain combines TRBV18 with TRBJ2-7; D is uncertain. This CDR3 spans 15 amino acids. Trimming stripped 6 bases from V and 2 bases from J, with 17 bases between. Germline assignment: CDR1 KGHSH and CDR2 LQKENI. The DNA of the CDR3 is TGTGCCAGCTCTCGAGCTATTACCCCCCCCTACGAGCAGTACTTC. Its translation is CASSRAITPPYEQYF.

This sequence joins TRBV7-8 and TRBJ1-3; 7 positions match TRBD1. This CDR3 is 16 amino acids long. The germline V gene has CDR1 SGHVS and CDR2 FQNEAQ. Unmatched junction bases numbered 7, after V lost 5 bases and J lost 0 bases. The CDR3 loop reads CASSGTGVHSGNTIYF. The CDR3 DNA is TGTGCCAGCAGCGGAACAGGGGTTCACTCTGGAAACACCATATATTTT. Combining the CDR3 with reference TRBV7-8 and TRBJ1-3 gives the whole variable domain GAGVSQSPRYKVAKRGQDVALRCDPISGHVSLFWYQQALGQGPEFLTYFQNEAQLDKSGLPSDRFFAERPEGSVSTLKIQRTQQEDSAVYLCASSGTGVHSGNTIYFGEGSWLTVV.

This sequence joins TRBV25-1 and TRBJ1-2, with 12 bases that match TRBD1. Germline CDR1 MGHDK, CDR2 SYGVNS. The CDR3 has 16 amino acids. V lost 1 base and J lost 8; bases outside the gene matches: 8. The CDR3 region is CASSESLGQGAEGYTF. CDR3 nucleotide sequence: TGTGCCAGCAGTGAATCTCTGGGACAGGGGGCGGAGGGCTACACCTTC.

The rearrangement links TRBV5-1 to TRBJ2-1; 14 bases align to TRBD2. The V gene's germline CDR1 is SGHRS and CDR2 YFSETQ. V shed 3 bases and J 7 bases; nucleotides not matched to a gene: 3. CDR3 length equals 15 residues. The CDR3 is CASSWGTSGRNEQFF. The CDR3 DNA is TGCGCCAGCAGCTGGGGGACTAGCGGGAGAAATGAGCAGTTCTTC.

V gene TRBV7-3 combines with J gene TRBJ1-1, with D perhaps TRBD1 (5 bases). Germline loops: CDR1 SGHTA, CDR2 FQGTGA. The germline V and J ends were trimmed by 6 bases and 2 bases, with 13 bases remaining between them. This CDR3 contains 14 residues. The CDR3 sequence is CASSRGRVNTEAFF. The CDR3 region has the DNA TGTGCCAGCAGTCGGGGGAGGGTAAACACTGAAGCTTTCTTT.

This clone was found once. The rearrangement joins TRBV5-4 to TRBJ1-5; D gene unclear. Per the germline V gene, CDR1 is SGHNT and CDR2 is YYREEE (reference sequence). The CDR3 spans 15 residues. Deletions cut 0 bases from V and 3 bases from J, with 10 bases between. This CDR3 is CASSLDSSPNQPQHF. The CDR3 nucleotides are TGTGCCAGCAGCTTGGACAGTTCTCCCAATCAGCCCCAGCATTTT.

This clone was counted only a few times. The identical CDR3 is also encoded by other nucleotide sequences in the sample. The chain carries TRBV12-3 or TRBV12-4 and TRBJ1-5; no definite D call. Trimming stripped 1 base from V and 7 bases from J, with 5 bases between. This CDR3 is built from 12 residues. The chain's CDR3 is CASSLGGQPQHF. The CDR3 region has the DNA TGTGCCAGCAGTTTAGGAGGGCAGCCCCAGCATTTT.

The V and J genes are TRBV19 and TRBJ2-2; 7 nucleotides align to TRBD1. The CDR3 sequence is 15 residues long. Losses at the gene ends were 5 bases for V and 5 bases for J; bases not matched to a gene: 8. Per germline, CDR1 LNHDA and CDR2 SQIVND (reference sequence). The CDR3 reads CASSAAGGRTGELFF. The CDR3 DNA is TGTGCCAGTAGTGCCGCAGGGGGAAGGACCGGGGAGCTGTTTTTT.

The V gene is TRBV5-1, the J gene TRBJ1-1; 8 nucleotides line up with TRBD1. Germline-derived CDR1 and CDR2 are SGHRS and YFSETQ. The trim removed 9 bases at V and 1 base at J, leaving 2 bases unmatched. The CDR3 is 12 amino acids. For the CDR3, the DNA is TGCGCCAAAACAGGGGGGAACACTGAAGCTTTCTTT. It encodes CAKTGGNTEAFF.

This clone occurred once. The chain has TRBV25-1 and TRBJ1-2, with TRBD1 matching over 10 bases. J was trimmed by 4 bases and V by 3 bases; bases with no gene match: 5. This CDR3 spans 15 amino acids. CDR1 is MGHDK, CDR2 SYGVNS, per germline. Written as DNA, the CDR3 is TGTGCCAGCAGTGATCCGGGACAGGGGCCCTATGGCTACACCTTC. Protein sequence: CASSDPGQGPYGYTF.

This clone was picked up a small number of times. The chain joins TRBV7-2 to TRBJ2-1; possible D gene TRBD1, 5 bases. This CDR3 has 15 amino acids. Trimming took 3 bases from V and 5 from J, leaving 14 bases between them. Germline-derived CDR1 and CDR2 are SGHTA and FQGNSA. The CDR3 loop is CASSLSPGPNNEQFF. The DNA of the CDR3 is TGTGCCAGCAGCTTGTCCCCAGGGCCTAACAATGAGCAGTTCTTC.

The chain uses TRBV15 and TRBJ2-7; D ambiguous. CDR1 LNHNV and CDR2 YYDKDF come from the germline V gene (reference sequence). The CDR3 totals 14 residues. V was shortened by 0 bases and J by 0 bases, with 6 bases between the two germline ends. The CDR3 nucleotides read TGTGCCACCAGCAGAGATAGAAGCTCCTACGAGCAGTACTTC. Its translation is CATSRDRSSYEQYF.

The chain carries TRBV6-1 and TRBJ2-2, with D perhaps TRBD1 (5 bases). V lost 2 bases to trimming and J lost 9 bases, with 13 bases between them. Looked up from germline, CDR1 is MNHNS and CDR2 is SASEGT. This CDR3 is built from 14 residues. The chain's CDR3 is CASSESTGIRELFF. The CDR3 DNA reads TGTGCCAGCAGTGAAAGCACAGGCATACGGGAGCTGTTTTTT.

The J gene is TRBJ2-7, the V gene TRBV5-4; D not resolved. V was cut by 2 bases and J by 1 base, with 7 bases left in between. The CDR3 length is 13 residues. CDR1 SGHNT and CDR2 YYREEE come from the germline V gene (reference sequence). Here the CDR3 DNA reads TGTGCCAGCAGCTTTGCACATTCCTACGAGCAGTACTTC. This translates into CASSFAHSYEQYF.

The chain has TRBV18 and TRBJ1-2; unclear D gene. Trimming shortened V by 2 bases and J by 4 bases, and 14 bases separated the two germline ends. Germline CDR1 KGHSH, CDR2 LQKENI. The CDR3 runs 15 residues. The CDR3: CASSPSIVLSYGYTF. CDR3 nucleotides: TGTGCCAGCTCACCATCCATAGTTCTTAGCTATGGCTACACCTTC. Looking up the rest from reference TRBV18 and TRBJ1-2 gives the full variable domain: NAGVMQNPRHLVRRRGQEARLRCSPMKGHSHVYWYRQLPEEGLKFMVYLQKENIIDESGMPKERFSAEFPKEGPSILRIQQVVRGDSAAYFCASSPSIVLSYGYTFGSGTRLTVV.

The chain joins TRBV7-2 to TRBJ2-7, with D maybe TRBD1 (6 bases). Trimming took off 4 bases at V and 3 bases at J, with 10 bases between the two ends. There are 13 residues in the CDR3. CDR1 is SGHTA, CDR2 FQGNSA, per germline. The chain's CDR3 is CASSYGGDYEQYF. The CDR3 DNA reads as TGTGCCAGCAGCTATGGGGGCGACTACGAGCAGTACTTC. The entire variable domain, with the rest obtained from reference TRBV7-2 and TRBJ2-7, is as follows: GAGVSQSPSNKVTEKGKDVELRCDPISGHTALYWYRQSLGQGLEFLIYFQGNSAPDKSGLPSDRFSAERTGGSVSTLTIQRTQQEDSAVYLCASSYGGDYEQYFGPGTRLTVT.

This rearrangement joins TRBV25-1 to TRBJ2-7, with D maybe TRBD2 (5 bases). Germline CDR1 MGHDK, CDR2 SYGVNS. The ends were cut back, 5 bases at V and 4 bases at J, with 9 bases in the middle. The CDR3 contains 12 residues. CDR3 in DNA: TGTGCCAGCAGTAGGACGGGATACGAGCAGTACTTC. This translates into CASSRTGYEQYF.

The J gene is TRBJ1-6, the V gene TRBV7-9, with no clear D. This CDR3 contains 12 residues. Germline CDR1 SEHNR, CDR2 FQNEAQ (reference sequence). Between the trimmed V and J ends, which lost 5 bases and 6 bases, there was a span of 5 bases. CDR3 coding DNA: TGTGCCAGCAGCCCTAGTAATTCACCCCTCCACTTT. Protein product: CASSPSNSPLHF.

The chain couples TRBV28 to TRBJ1-5; possibly TRBD1 for D (5 bases). Trimming took off 4 bases at V and 0 bases at J, with 7 bases between the two ends. The CDR3 has 14 residues. CDR1 and CDR2 from the germline V gene are MDHEN and SYDVKM. CDR3 nucleotide sequence: TGTGCCAGCAGTTACAGGCGTAGCAATCAGCCCCAGCATTTT. Protein sequence: CASSYRRSNQPQHF.